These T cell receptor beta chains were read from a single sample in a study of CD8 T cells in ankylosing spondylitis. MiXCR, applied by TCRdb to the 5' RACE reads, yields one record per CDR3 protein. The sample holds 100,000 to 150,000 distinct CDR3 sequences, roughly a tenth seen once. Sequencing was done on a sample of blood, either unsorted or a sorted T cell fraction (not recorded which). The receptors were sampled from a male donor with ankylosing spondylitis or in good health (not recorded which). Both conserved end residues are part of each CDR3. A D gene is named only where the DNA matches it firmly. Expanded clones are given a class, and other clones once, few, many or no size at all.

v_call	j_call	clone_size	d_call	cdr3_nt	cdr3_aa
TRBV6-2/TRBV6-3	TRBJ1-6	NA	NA	TGTGCCAGCAGCCAAGCACTTGGACAGCGTCAGTCACCCCTCCACTTT	CASSQALGQRQSPLHF
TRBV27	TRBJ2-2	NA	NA	TGTGCCAGCAGTTCCACTAGCTCCCCCGGGGAGCTGTTTTTT	CASSSTSSPGELFF
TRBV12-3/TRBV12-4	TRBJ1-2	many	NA	TGTGCCAGCAGTCTGGCGGCAGGGGTGGCCTATGGCTACACCTTC	CASSLAAGVAYGYTF
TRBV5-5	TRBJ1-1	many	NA	TGTGCCAGCGGAGGGGGGGCAGGTGACACTGAAGCTTTCTTT	CASGGGAGDTEAFF
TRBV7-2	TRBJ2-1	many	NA	TGTGCCAGCAGCTTCTCGGGAGTTTCCGATGAGCAGTTCTTC	CASSFSGVSDEQFF
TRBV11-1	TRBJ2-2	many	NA	TGTGCCAGCACCAGCGGGCTCCCGAACACCGGGGAGCTGTTTTTT	CASTSGLPNTGELFF
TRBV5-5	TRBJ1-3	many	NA	TGTGCCAGCAGCTCCGGGACGGGGAGCTCTGGAAACACCATATATTTT	CASSSGTGSSGNTIYF
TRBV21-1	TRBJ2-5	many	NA	TGTGCCAGCAGCAATGAGGCTAGCGGGTCCCCGGATTGGTACTTC	CASSNEASGSPDWYF
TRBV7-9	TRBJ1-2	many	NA	TGTGCCAGCAGCTCTAGGGTCTCTGGCTACACCTTC	CASSSRVSGYTF
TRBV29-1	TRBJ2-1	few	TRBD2	TGCAGCGTTGGACAGCGTAGGGGTAGCGGGTTTAATGAGCAGTTCTTC	CSVGQRRGSGFNEQFF
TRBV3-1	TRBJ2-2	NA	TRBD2	TGTACCTGCTGCCCTGCTAGCGGGTCAATATATAACACCGGGGAGCTGTTTTTT	CTCCPASGSIYNTGELFF
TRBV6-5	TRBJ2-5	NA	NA	TGTGCCAGCAGTTTCCAGGGCCAAGAGACCCAGTACTTC	CASSFQGQETQYF
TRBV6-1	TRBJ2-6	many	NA	TGTGCCAGCGCATTAGGCCAGTCTGGGGCCAACGTCCTGACTTTC	CASALGQSGANVLTF
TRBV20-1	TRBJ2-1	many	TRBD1	TGCAGTGCTAGAGATGGGACAGGGGGTCGCAATGAGCAGTTCTTC	CSARDGTGGRNEQFF
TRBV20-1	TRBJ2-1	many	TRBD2	TGCAGTGCTACCACCGGACTAGCGGGATACAATGAGCAGTTCTTC	CSATTGLAGYNEQFF
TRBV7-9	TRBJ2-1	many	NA	TGTGCCAGCAGCTTAGTCGCGGGAATCTACAATGAGCAGTTCTTC	CASSLVAGIYNEQFF
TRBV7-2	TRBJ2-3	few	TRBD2	TGTGCCAGCAGCCGTTCTGGGAGGGACACAGATACGCAGTATTTT	CASSRSGRDTDTQYF
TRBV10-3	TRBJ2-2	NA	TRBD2	TGTGCCGTTGGACTAGCGGGAGGCACCGGGGAGCTGTTTTTT	CAVGLAGGTGELFF
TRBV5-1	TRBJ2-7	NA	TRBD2	TGCGCCAGCAGCGAAATAGCGGGAGAGTACGAGCAGTACTTC	CASSEIAGEYEQYF
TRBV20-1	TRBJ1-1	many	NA	TGCAGTGCTAGCCAACCCGGGACGGCGAACACTGAAGCTTTCTTT	CSASQPGTANTEAFF
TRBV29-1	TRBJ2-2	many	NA	TGCAGTTGTCTGGGGGTGGCGAACACCGGGGAGCTGTTTTTT	CSCLGVANTGELFF
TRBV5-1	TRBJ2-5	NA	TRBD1	TGCGCCAGCAGCTTCGACAGGGGTGAGGAGACCCAGTACTTC	CASSFDRGEETQYF
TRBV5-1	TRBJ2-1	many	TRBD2	TGTGCCAGCAGCTTAGCGGGGAGCTCCTACAATGAGCAGTTCTTC	CASSLAGSSYNEQFF
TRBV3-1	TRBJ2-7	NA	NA	TGTGCCAGCAGCCTCGGAGTGCTCTACGAGCAGTACTTC	CASSLGVLYEQYF
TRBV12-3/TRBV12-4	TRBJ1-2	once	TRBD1	TGTGCCAGCAGTAGACAGGGGAATATGGGCTGCACCTTC	CASSRQGNMGCTF
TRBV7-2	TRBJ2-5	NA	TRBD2	TGTGCCAGCAGCGATCCCTGGGCGGGAGAAGGAGAGACCCAGTACTTC	CASSDPWAGEGETQYF
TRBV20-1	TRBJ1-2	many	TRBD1	TGCAGTGCTGGGACAGTGAGAGGGGGCTACACCTTC	CSAGTVRGGYTF
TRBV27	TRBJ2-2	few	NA	TGTGCCAGCAGTTTATCCCAAGACCCCACGGGCACCGGGGAGCTGTTTTTT	CASSLSQDPTGTGELFF
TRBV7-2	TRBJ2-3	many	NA	TGTGCCAGCAGCTTACAGGGTTTTTTAGATACGCAGTATTTT	CASSLQGFLDTQYF
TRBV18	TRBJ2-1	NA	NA	TGTGCCAGCTCACCAGACGGTCCCCCCTACAATGAGCAGTTCTTC	CASSPDGPPYNEQFF
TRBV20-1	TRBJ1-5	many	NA	TGCAGTGCTAGAGGGGTCAGCAATCAGCCCCAGCATTTT	CSARGVSNQPQHF
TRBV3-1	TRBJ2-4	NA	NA	TGTGCCAGCAGCCACGCAACGGACATTCAGTACTTC	CASSHATDIQYF
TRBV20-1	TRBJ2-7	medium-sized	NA	TGCAGTGCTAGGCAGGGTACCTACGAGCAGTACTTC	CSARQGTYEQYF
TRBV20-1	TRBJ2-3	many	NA	TGCAGTGCCCCCCGAGAGGTGGGTGCAGATACGCAGTATTTT	CSAPREVGADTQYF
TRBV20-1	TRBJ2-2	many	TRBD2	TGCAGTGCTAGAGGTCCTCTAGCGGGAGGCCTCTTATACGGGGAGCTGTTTTTT	CSARGPLAGGLLYGELFF
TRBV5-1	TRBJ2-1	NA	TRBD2	TGCGCCAGCAGCGGGTCAATGGGTAGCGGGAGATTATTCAATGAGCAGTTCTTC	CASSGSMGSGRLFNEQFF
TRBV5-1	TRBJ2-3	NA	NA	TGCGCCAGCAGCTTGGAGGGCGGGGCCCAATCCACAGATACGCAGTATTTT	CASSLEGGAQSTDTQYF
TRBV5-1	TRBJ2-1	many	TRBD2	TGCGCCAGCAGCTTGAGCGGGAGTGGGTCCTACAATGAGCAGTTCTTC	CASSLSGSGSYNEQFF
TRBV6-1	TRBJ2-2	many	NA	TGTGCCAGCAGCGTTCGTGTGGGCGCGAACACCGGGGAGCTGTTTTTT	CASSVRVGANTGELFF
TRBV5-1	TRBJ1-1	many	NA	TGCGCCAGCAGCTTGGGCATGGGTGACACTGAAGCTTTCTTT	CASSLGMGDTEAFF
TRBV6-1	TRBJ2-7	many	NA	TGTGCCAGCAGGTTGGACCAGGGGAGAGAGCAGTACTTC	CASRLDQGREQYF
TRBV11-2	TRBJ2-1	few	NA	TGTGCCAGCAGACGGGACTCCCAAAATGAGCAGTTCTTC	CASRRDSQNEQFF
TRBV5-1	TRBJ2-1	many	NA	TGCGCCAGCAGCTTGGGGGCTGAGCAGTTCTTC	CASSLGAEQFF
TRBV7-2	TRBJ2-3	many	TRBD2	TGTGCCAGCAGCTTAGTCTCGGGAGGGCCCCCAGATACGCAGTATTTT	CASSLVSGGPPDTQYF
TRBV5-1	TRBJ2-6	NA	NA	TGCGCCAGCAGCTTAAACCAATTATATAACTCTGGGGCCAACGTCCTGACTTTC	CASSLNQLYNSGANVLTF
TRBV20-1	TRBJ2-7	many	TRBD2	TGCAGTGGACGTCGGGTAGCGGGAGCACACGAGCAGTACTTC	CSGRRVAGAHEQYF
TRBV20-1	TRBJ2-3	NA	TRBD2	TGCAGTGCTCGTCGAATGACTAGCGGGAACACAGATACGCAGTATTTT	CSARRMTSGNTDTQYF
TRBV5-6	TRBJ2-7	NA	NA	TGTGCCAGCAGCTGGGCAGGGATGGTAGGCGAGCAGTACTTC	CASSWAGMVGEQYF
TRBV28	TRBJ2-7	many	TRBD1	TGTGCCAGCAGTTTCCCTCATGCGACAGGGGGCTACGAGCAGTACTTC	CASSFPHATGGYEQYF
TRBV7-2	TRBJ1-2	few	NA	TGTGCCAGCAGCTTCACCTCGCAGGGCGTACTCTATGGCTACACCTTC	CASSFTSQGVLYGYTF
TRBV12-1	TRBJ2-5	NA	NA	TGTGCCAGCTATCCAGGGGGCGAAGAGACCCAGTACTTC	CASYPGGEETQYF
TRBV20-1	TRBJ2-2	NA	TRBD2	TGCAGTGTTGTGACTAGCGGTCGTTATACCGGGGAGCTGTTTTTT	CSVVTSGRYTGELFF
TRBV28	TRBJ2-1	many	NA	TGTGCCAGCAGCCCACATCAGAGCTCCTACAATGAGCAGTTCTTC	CASSPHQSSYNEQFF
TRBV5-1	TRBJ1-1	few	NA	TGCGCCAGCAGCCGGAGCCAGGGAGCGGGGACTGAAGCTTTCTTT	CASSRSQGAGTEAFF
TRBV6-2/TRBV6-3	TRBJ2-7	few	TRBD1	TGTGCCAGCAGTTCGGGACAGGGATTACTCGAGCAGTACTTC	CASSSGQGLLEQYF
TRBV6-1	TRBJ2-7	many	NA	TGTGCCAGATACGCAAGGACAGTAGCCTACGAGCAGTACTTC	CARYARTVAYEQYF
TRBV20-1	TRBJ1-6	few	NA	TGCAGTGCTAGAGGAACGGGCCCAGGGGATTCACCCCTCCACTTT	CSARGTGPGDSPLHF
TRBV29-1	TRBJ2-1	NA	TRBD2	TGCAGCGCCATAAAATTAGCGGGAATCTCCTACAATGAGCAGTTCTTC	CSAIKLAGISYNEQFF